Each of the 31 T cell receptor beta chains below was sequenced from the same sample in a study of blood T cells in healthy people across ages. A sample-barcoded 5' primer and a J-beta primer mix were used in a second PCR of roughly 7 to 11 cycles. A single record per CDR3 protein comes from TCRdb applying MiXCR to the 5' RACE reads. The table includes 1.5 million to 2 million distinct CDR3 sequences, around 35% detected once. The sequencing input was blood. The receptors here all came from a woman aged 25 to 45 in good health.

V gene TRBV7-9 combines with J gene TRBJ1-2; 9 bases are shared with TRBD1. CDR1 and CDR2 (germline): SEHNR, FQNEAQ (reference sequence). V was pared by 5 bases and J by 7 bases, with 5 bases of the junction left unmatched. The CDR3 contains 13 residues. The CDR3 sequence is CASSQTGGAGYTF. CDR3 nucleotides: TGTGCCAGCAGCCAAACAGGGGGCGCTGGCTACACCTTC.

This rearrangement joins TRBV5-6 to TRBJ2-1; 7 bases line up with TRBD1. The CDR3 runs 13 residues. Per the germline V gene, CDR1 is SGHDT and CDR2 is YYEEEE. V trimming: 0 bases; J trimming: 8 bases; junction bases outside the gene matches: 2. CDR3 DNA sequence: TGTGCCAGCAGCTTGGTTGACAGGGATGAGCAGTTCTTC. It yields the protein CASSLVDRDEQFF.

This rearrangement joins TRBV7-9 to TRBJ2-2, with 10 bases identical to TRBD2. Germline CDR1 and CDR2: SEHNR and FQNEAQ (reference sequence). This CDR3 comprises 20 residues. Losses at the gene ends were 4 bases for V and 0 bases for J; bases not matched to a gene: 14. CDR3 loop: CASSSSQPGLAVANTGELFF. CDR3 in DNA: TGTGCCAGCAGCTCTAGTCAGCCCGGACTAGCGGTCGCGAACACCGGGGAGCTGTTTTTT.

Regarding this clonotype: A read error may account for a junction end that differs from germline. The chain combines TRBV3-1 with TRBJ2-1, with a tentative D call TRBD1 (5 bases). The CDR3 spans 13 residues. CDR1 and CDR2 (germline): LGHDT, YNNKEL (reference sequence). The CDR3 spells CACSRDGPQGRFF. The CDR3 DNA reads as TGTGCCTGCAGCCGCGACGGGCCCCAGGGCCGGTTCTTC.

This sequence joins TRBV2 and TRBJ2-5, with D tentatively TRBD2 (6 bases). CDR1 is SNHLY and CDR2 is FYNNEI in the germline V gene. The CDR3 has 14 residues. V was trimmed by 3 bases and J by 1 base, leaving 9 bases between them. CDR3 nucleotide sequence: TGTGCCAGCAGTGAGGGGGACTTCCAAGAGACCCAGTACTTC. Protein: CASSEGDFQETQYF.

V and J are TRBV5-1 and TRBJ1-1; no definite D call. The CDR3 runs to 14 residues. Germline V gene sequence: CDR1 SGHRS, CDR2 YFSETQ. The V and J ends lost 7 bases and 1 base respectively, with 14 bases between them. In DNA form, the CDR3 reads TGCGCCAGCGCCGGCGGACCCACGAACACTGAAGCTTTCTTT. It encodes CASAGGPTNTEAFF.

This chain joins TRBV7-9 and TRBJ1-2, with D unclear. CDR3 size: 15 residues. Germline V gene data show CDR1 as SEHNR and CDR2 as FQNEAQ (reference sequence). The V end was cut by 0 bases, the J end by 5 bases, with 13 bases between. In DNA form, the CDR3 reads TGTGCCAGCAGCTTAGCTTCCACGTCTCGATATGGCTACACCTTC. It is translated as CASSLASTSRYGYTF. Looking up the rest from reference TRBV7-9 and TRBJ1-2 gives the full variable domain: DTGVSQNPRHKITKRGQNVTFRCDPISEHNRLYWYRQTLGQGPEFLTYFQNEAQLEKSRLLSDRFSAERPKGSFSTLEIQRTEQGDSAMYLCASSLASTSRYGYTFGSGTRLTVV.

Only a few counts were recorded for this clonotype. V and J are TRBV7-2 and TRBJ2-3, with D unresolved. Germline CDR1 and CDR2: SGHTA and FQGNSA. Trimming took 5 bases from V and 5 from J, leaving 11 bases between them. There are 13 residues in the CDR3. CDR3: CASSDLLLDTQYF. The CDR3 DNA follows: TGTGCCAGCAGCGACCTCCTTTTAGATACGCAGTATTTT.

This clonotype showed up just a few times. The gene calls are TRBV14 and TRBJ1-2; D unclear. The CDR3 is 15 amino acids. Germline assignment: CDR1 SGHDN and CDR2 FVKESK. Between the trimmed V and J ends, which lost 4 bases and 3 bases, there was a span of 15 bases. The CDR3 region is CASSPHSGIYYGYTF. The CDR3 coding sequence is TGTGCCAGCAGCCCCCATAGTGGAATTTACTATGGCTACACCTTC.

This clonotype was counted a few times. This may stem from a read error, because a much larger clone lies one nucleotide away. Here the CDR3 DNA reads TGTGCCAGCAGGTACCGCGGTAGTACAGAGACCCAGTACTTC. Its protein product is CASRYRGSTETQYF. The J gene is TRBJ2-5, the V gene TRBV6-6; D is ambiguous. The CDR3 has 14 residues. With 6 bases removed from V and 4 bases from J, the gap between germline ends came to 15 bases. Germline V gives CDR1 MNHNY, CDR2 SVGAGI (reference sequence).

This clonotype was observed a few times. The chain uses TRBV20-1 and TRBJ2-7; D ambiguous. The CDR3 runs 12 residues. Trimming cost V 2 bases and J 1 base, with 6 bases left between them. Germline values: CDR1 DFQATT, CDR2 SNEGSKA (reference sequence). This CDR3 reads CSARMGSYEQYF. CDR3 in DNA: TGCAGTGCTAGAATGGGGTCCTACGAGCAGTACTTC.

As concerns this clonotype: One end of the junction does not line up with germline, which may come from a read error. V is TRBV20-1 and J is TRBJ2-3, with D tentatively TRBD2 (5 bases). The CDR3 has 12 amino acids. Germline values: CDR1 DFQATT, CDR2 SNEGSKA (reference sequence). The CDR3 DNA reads TGCAGTACTAGTACCCTGGGGGATACGCAGTATTTT. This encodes CSTSTLGDTQYF.

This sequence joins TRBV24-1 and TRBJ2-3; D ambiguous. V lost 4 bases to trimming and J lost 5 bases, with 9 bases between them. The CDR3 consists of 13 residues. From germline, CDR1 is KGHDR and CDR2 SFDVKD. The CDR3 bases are TGTGCCACCAGTGAGGGATACGGAGATACGCAGTATTTT. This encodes CATSEGYGDTQYF.

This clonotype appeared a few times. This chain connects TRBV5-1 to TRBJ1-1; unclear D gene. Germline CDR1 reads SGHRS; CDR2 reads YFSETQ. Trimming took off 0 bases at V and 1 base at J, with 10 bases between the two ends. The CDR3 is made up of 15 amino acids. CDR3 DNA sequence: TGCGCCAGCAGCTTGGAGGGTTCGGGGAACACTGAAGCTTTCTTT. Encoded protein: CASSLEGSGNTEAFF.

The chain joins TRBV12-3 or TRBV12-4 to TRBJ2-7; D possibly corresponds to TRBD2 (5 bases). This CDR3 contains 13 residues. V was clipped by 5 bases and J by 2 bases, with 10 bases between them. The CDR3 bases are TGTGCCAGCAGTATCGCCGGGACCTACGAGCAGTACTTC. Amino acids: CASSIAGTYEQYF.

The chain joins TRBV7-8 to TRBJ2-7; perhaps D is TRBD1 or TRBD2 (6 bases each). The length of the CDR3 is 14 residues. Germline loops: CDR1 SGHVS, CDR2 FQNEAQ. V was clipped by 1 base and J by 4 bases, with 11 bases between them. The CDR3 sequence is CASSLVGAGYEQYF. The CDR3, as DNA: TGTGCCAGCAGCTTAGTGGGGGCGGGGTACGAGCAGTACTTC.

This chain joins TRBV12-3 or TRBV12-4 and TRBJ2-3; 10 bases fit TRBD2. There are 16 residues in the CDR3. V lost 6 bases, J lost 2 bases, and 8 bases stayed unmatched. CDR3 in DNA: TGTGCCAGCAGGCCTCTAGCGGGAGTGATCACAGATACGCAGTATTTT. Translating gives CASRPLAGVITDTQYF.

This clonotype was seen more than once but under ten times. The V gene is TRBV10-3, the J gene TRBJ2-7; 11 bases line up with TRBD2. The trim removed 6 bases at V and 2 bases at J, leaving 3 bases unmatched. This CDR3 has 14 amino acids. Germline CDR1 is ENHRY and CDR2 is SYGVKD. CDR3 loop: CAIRGTSGTYEQYF. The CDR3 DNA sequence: TGTGCCATCAGGGGGACTAGCGGTACCTACGAGCAGTACTTC.

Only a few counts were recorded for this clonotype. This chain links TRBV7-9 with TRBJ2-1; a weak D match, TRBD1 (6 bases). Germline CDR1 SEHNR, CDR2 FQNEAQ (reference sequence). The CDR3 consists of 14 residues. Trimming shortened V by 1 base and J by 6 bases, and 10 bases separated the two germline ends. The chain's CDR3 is CASSLGGPLNEQFF. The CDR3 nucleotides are TGTGCCAGCAGCTTAGGGGGGCCCCTCAATGAGCAGTTCTTC.

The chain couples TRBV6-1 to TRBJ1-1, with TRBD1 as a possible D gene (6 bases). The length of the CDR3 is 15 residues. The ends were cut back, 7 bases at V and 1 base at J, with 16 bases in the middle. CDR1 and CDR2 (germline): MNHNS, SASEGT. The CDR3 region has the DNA TGTGCCAGCACCTCGGACAGAGCAAAGAACACTGAAGCTTTCTTT. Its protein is CASTSDRAKNTEAFF.

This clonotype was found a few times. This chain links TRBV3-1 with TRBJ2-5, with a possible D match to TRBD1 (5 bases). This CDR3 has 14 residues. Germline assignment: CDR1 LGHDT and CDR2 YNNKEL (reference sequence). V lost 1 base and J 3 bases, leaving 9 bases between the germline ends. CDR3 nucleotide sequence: TGTGCCAGCAGCCAAGGTAACAGGAAAGAGACCCAGTACTTC. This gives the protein CASSQGNRKETQYF.

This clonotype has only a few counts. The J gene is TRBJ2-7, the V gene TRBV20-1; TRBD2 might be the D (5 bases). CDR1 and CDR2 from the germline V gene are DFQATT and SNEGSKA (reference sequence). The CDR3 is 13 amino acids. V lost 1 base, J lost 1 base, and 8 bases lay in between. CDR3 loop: CSARVSASYEQYF. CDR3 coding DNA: TGCAGTGCTAGAGTTAGCGCGTCCTACGAGCAGTACTTC.

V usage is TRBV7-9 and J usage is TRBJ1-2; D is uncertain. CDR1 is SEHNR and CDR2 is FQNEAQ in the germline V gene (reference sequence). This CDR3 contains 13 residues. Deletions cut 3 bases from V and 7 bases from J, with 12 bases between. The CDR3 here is CASSLGSQSGYTF. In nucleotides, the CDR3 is TGTGCCAGCAGCTTGGGGTCCCAAAGTGGCTACACCTTC.

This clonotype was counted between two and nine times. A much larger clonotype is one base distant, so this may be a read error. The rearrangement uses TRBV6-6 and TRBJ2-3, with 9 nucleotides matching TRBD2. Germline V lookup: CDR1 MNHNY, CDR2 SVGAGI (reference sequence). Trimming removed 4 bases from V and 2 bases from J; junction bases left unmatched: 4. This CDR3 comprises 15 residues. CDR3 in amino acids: CASSCAGGDTDTQYF. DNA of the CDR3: TGTGCCAGCAGTTGCGCGGGGGGGGACACAGATACGCAGTATTTT.

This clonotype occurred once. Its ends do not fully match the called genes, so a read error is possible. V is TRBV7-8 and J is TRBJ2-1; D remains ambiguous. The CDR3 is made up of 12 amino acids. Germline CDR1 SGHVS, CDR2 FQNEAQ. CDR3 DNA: TGTGTCAGCAGCTTAGTTAGTAATGAGCAGTTCTTC. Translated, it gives CVSSLVSNEQFF. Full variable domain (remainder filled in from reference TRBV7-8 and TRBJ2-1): GAGVSQSPRYKVAKRGQDVALRCDPISGHVSLFWYQQALGQGPEFLTYFQNEAQLDKSGLPSDRFFAERPEGSVSTLKIQRTQQEDSAVYLCVSSLVSNEQFFGPGTRLTVL.

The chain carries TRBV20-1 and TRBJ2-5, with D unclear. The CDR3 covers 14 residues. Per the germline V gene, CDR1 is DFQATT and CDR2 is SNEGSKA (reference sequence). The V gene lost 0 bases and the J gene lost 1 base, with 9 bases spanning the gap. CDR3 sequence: CSARDSITQETQYF. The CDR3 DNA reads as TGCAGTGCTAGAGATTCTATCACCCAAGAGACCCAGTACTTC.

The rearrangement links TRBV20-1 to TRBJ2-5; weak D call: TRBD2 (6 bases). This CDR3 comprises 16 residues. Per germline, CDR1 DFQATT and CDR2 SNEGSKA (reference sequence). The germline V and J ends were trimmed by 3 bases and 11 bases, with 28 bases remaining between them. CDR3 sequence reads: CSASGSAGGPYNEQYF. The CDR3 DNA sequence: TGCAGTGCTAGTGGTTCTGCAGGAGGGCCCTACAATGAGCAGTACTTC.

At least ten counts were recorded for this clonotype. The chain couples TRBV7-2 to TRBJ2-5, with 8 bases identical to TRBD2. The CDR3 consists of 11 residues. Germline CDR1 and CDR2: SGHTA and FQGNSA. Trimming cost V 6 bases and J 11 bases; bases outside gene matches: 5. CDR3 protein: CASSTGGEQYF. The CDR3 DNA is TGTGCCAGCAGTACCGGGGGGGAGCAGTACTTC.

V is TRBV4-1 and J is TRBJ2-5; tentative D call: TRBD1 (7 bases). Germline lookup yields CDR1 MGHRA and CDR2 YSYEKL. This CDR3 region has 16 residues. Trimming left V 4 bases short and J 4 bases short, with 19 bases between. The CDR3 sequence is CASSPGPGQGGETQYF. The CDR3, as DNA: TGCGCCAGCAGCCCGGGGCCGGGCCAGGGGGGAGAGACCCAGTACTTC.

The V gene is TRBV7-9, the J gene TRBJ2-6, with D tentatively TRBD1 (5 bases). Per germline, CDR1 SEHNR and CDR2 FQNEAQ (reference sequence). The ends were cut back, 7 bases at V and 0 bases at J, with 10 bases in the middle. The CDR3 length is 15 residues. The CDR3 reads CASKQDLSGANVLTF. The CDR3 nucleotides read TGTGCCAGCAAACAGGACCTCTCTGGGGCCAACGTCCTGACTTTC.

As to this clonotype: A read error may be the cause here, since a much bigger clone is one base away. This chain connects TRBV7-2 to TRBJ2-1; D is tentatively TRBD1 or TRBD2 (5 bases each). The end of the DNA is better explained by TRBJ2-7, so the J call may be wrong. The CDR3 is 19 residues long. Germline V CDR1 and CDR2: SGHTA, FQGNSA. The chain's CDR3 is CASSLVGTPGPSSYNEQYF. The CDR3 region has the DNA TGTGCCAGCAGCTTAGTGGGGACCCCGGGACCGAGCTCCTACAATGAGCAGTACTTC.